This is a list of T cell receptor beta chains from one sample in a study of blood T cell repertoires in COVID-19. The table came from immunoSEQ multiplex PCR; TCRdb's copy has only in-frame clones and leaves some out. This sample has a few hundred thousand clones, with around 90% found just once. Material: PBMCs or T cells enriched from blood (not recorded which). These receptors were obtained from a woman between 18 and 29 years old with acute COVID-19. Both conserved end residues are part of each CDR3. The order of the fields is clone size, J gene, V gene, D gene, CDR3 DNA, CDR3 protein. A D gene is named only where the DNA matches it firmly. The size entry is marked missing in some rows and otherwise reads once, few, many or a size class.

clone size: -
J gene: TRBJ2-3
V gene: TRBV5-4
D gene: TRBD2
CDR3 DNA: TGTGCCAGCAGCTTCGGGGGACTAGCGGACACAGATACGCAGTATTTT
CDR3 protein: CASSFGGLADTDTQYF

clone size: once
J gene: TRBJ2-1
V gene: TRBV28
D gene: TRBD2
CDR3 DNA: TGTGCCAGCAGATCCCCCGGGCGGGAGAGATTGTTCTTC
CDR3 protein: CASRSPGRERLFF

clone size: -
J gene: TRBJ1-1
V gene: TRBV6-5
D gene: -
CDR3 DNA: TGTGCCAGCAGTTACTCGGCGGCGATGAACACTGAAGCTTTCTTT
CDR3 protein: CASSYSAAMNTEAFF

clone size: -
J gene: TRBJ1-2
V gene: TRBV10-3
D gene: -
CDR3 DNA: TGTGCCATCATGGGGGGATCGGAAATGTATGGCTACACCTTC
CDR3 protein: CAIMGGSEMYGYTF

clone size: once
J gene: TRBJ1-3
V gene: TRBV29-1
D gene: TRBD1
CDR3 DNA: TGCAGCGGGTCAGGGGGCTTCTCTGGAAACACCATATATTTT
CDR3 protein: CSGSGGFSGNTIYF

clone size: -
J gene: TRBJ2-7
V gene: TRBV7-8
D gene: -
CDR3 DNA: TGTGCCAGCAGCCCTGACTCGAGCTCCTACGAGCAGTACTTC
CDR3 protein: CASSPDSSSYEQYF

clone size: -
J gene: TRBJ1-3
V gene: TRBV19
D gene: -
CDR3 DNA: TGTGCCAGTACCATTATGAGGGACTCTGGAAACACCATATATTTT
CDR3 protein: CASTIMRDSGNTIYF

clone size: -
J gene: TRBJ2-2
V gene: TRBV12-5
D gene: -
CDR3 DNA: TGTGCTAGTGGTTTGGTAGGGTCGGGCCAGGGGAAGCTGTTTTTT
CDR3 protein: CASGLVGSGQGKLFF

clone size: -
J gene: TRBJ1-2
V gene: TRBV9
D gene: TRBD1
CDR3 DNA: TGTGCCAGCAGCGGAGGACAGGCGGGGACCCTCTATGGCTACACCTTC
CDR3 protein: CASSGGQAGTLYGYTF

clone size: -
J gene: TRBJ2-5
V gene: TRBV5-1
D gene: TRBD2
CDR3 DNA: TGCGCCAGCAGCTTGGACGCGGGAGTGGAGACCCAGTACTTC
CDR3 protein: CASSLDAGVETQYF

clone size: few
J gene: TRBJ2-2
V gene: TRBV2
D gene: -
CDR3 DNA: TGTGCCAGCAGGATTGGTAGCACCGGGGAGCTGTTTTTT
CDR3 protein: CASRIGSTGELFF